Listed here is a single T cell receptor beta chain. This record belongs to a study of blood T cells in healthy people across ages. A J-beta primer mix and a sample-barcoded 5' primer were used in a second PCR of roughly 7 to 12 cycles. One entry per CDR3 protein results from TCRdb running MiXCR on the 5' RACE reads. This table holds fewer than 2 million distinct CDR3 sequences, roughly two fifths found once. The ends lost 2 bases at V and 7 bases at J; junction bases unmatched: 4. This CDR3 spans 15 amino acids. Per germline, CDR1 MNHNY and CDR2 SVGAGI (reference sequence). V and J are TRBV6-6 and TRBJ1-4, with TRBD1 matching 10 bases. Sequencing input: blood. The clonotype originates from a human donor in good health. DNA of the CDR3: TGTGCCAGCAGTTACGGGACAGGGGATTTTGAAAAACTGTTTTTT. Translating it yields CASSYGTGDFEKLFF.